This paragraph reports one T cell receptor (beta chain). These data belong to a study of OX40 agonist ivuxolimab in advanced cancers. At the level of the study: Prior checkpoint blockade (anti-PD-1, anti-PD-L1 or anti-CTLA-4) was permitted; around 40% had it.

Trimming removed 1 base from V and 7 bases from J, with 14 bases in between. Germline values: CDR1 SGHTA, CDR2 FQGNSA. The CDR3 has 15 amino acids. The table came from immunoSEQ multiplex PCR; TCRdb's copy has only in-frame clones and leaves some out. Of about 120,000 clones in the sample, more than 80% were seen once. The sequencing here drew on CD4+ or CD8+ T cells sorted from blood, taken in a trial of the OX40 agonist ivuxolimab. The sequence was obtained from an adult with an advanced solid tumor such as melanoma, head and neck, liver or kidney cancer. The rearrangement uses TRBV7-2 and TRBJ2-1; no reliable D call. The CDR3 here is CASSLVVGSYNEQFF. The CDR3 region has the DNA TGTGCCAGCAGCTTAGTTGTGGGAAGTTATAATGAGCAGTTCTTC.